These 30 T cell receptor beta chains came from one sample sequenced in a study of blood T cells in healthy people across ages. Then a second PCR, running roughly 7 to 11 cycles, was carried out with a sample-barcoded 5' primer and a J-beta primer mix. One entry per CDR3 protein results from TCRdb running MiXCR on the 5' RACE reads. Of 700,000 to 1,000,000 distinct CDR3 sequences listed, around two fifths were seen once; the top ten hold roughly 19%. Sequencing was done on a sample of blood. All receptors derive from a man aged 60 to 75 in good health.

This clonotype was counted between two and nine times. CDR3 in amino acids: CSARDPGLRGYTF. The DNA of the CDR3 is TGCAGTGCTAGAGATCCGGGACTAAGGGGCTACACCTTC. The V gene is TRBV20-1, the J gene TRBJ1-2, with a weak D call TRBD1 (5 bases). Trimming cost V 0 bases and J 8 bases, with 13 bases left between them. The CDR3 is 13 residues long. Germline V gene sequence: CDR1 DFQATT, CDR2 SNEGSKA (reference sequence).

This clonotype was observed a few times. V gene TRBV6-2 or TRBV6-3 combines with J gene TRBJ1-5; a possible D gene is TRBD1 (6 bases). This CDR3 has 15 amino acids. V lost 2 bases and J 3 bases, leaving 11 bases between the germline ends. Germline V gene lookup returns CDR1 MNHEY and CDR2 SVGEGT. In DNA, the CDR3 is TGTGCCAGCAGTTACCAGGACAGTCTCAATCAGCCCCAGCATTTT. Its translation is CASSYQDSLNQPQHF.

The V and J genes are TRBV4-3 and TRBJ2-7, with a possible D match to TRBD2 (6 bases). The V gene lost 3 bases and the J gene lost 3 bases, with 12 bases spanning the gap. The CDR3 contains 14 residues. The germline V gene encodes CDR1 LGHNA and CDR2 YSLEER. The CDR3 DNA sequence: TGCGCCAGCAGCCAGGCCCGGGAGTACTACGAGCAGTACTTC. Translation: CASSQAREYYEQYF.

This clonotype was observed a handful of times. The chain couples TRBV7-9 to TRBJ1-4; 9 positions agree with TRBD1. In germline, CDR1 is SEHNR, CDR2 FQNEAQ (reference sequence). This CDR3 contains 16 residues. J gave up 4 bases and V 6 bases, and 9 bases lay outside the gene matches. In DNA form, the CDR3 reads TGTGCCAGCAGTTTGGCTCCGGGACAGGGTAATGAAAAACTGTTTTTT. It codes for CASSLAPGQGNEKLFF.

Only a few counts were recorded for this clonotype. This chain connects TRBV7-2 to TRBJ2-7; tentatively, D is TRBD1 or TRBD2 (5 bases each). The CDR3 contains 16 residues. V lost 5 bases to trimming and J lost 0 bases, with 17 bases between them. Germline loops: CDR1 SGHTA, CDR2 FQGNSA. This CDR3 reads CASSQSGTGFSYEQYF. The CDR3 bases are TGTGCCAGCAGCCAATCGGGGACGGGGTTCTCCTACGAGCAGTACTTC.

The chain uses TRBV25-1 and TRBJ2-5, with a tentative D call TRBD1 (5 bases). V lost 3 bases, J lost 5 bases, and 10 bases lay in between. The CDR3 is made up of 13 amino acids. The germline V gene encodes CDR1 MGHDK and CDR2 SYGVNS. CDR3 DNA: TGTGCCAGCAGTGACAGGGCGTGGGAGACCCAGTACTTC. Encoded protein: CASSDRAWETQYF.

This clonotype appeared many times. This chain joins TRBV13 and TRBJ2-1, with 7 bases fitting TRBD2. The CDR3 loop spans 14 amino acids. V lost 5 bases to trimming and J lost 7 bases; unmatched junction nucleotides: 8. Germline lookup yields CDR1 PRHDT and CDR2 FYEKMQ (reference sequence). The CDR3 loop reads CASSLGLVGNEQFF. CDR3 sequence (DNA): TGTGCCAGCAGCCTCGGACTAGTCGGGAATGAGCAGTTCTTC.

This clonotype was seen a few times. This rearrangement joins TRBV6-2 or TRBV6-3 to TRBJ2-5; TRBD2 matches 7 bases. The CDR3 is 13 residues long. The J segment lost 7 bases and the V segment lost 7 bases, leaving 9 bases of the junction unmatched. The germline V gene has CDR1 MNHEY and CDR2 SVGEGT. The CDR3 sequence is CASTASGAGTQYF. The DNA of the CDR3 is TGTGCCAGCACCGCCAGCGGGGCGGGGACCCAGTACTTC.

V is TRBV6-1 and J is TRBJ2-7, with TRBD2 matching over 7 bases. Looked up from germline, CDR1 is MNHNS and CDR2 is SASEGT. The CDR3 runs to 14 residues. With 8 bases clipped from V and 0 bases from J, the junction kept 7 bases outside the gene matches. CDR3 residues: CASLKGGSSYEQYF. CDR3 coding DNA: TGTGCCAGCTTGAAGGGAGGGAGCTCCTACGAGCAGTACTTC.

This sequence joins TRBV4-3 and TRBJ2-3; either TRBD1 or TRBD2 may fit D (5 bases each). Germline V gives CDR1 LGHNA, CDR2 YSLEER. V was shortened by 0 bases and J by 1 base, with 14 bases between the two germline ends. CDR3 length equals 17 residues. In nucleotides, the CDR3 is TGCGCCAGCAGCCAAGAAGCGAGGGGCTGGGGCACAGATACGCAGTATTTT. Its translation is CASSQEARGWGTDTQYF.

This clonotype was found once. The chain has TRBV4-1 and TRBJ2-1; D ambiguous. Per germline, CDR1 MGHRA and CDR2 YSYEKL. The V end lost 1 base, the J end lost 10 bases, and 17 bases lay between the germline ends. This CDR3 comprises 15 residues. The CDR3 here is CASSQVESSSYEQFF. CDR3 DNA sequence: TGCGCCAGCAGCCAAGTTGAAAGTAGCTCCTACGAGCAGTTCTTC.

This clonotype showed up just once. In nucleotides, the CDR3 is TGTGCCAGCAGTCGCAGGGGCCTTAGCGATGAGCAGTTCTTC. Protein product: CASSRRGLSDEQFF. The chain joins TRBV6-5 to TRBJ2-1; D perhaps matches TRBD1 (6 bases). The CDR3 runs to 14 residues. Trimming shortened V by 5 bases and J by 8 bases, and 16 bases separated the two germline ends. Germline loops: CDR1 MNHEY, CDR2 SVGAGI.

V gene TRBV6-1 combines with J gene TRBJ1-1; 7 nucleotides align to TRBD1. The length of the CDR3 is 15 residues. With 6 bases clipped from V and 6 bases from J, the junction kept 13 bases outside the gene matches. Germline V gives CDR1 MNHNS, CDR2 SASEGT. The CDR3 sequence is CASRLKRDSYSEAFF. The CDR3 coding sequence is TGTGCCAGCAGACTGAAACGGGACAGTTACTCTGAAGCTTTCTTT.

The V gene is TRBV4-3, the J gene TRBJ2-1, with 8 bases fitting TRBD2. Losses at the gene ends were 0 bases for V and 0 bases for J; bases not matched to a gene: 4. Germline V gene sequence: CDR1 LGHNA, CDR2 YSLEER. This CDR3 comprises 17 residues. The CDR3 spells CASSQDGAGGSYNEQFF. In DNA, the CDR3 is TGCGCCAGCAGCCAAGATGGTGCGGGGGGCTCCTACAATGAGCAGTTCTTC.

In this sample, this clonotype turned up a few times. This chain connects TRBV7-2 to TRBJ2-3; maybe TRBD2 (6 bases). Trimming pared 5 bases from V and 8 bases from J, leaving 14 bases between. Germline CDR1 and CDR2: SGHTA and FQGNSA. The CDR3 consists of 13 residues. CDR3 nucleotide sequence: TGTGCCAGCAGCGGCCCACTAGCCGGTACGCAGTATTTT. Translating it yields CASSGPLAGTQYF.

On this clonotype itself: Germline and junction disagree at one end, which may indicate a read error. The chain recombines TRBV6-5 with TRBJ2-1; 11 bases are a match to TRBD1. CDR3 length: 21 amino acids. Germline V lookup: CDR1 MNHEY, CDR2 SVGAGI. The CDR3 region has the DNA TGTGCCAGTAGTTACTCGCTCTCTTGGACAGGGGGCCTAAGCGGTTACAATGAGCAGTTCTTC. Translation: CASSYSLSWTGGLSGYNEQFF.

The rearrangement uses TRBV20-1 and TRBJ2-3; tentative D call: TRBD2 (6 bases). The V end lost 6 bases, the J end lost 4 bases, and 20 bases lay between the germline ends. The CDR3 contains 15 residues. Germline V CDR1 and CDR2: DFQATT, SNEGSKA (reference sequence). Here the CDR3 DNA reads TGCAGTGCACCGGGGACTCTCGCCTTGGCAGATACGCAGTATTTT. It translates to CSAPGTLALADTQYF.

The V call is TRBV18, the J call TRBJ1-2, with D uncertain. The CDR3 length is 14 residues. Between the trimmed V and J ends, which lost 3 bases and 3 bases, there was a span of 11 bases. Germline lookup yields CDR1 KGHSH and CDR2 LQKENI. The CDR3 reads CASSPAPRDYGYTF. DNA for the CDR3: TGTGCCAGCTCACCTGCCCCACGAGACTATGGCTACACCTTC.

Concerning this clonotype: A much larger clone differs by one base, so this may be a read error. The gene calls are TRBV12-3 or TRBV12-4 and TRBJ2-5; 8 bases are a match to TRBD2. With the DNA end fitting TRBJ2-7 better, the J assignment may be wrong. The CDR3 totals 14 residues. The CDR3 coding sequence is TGTACCAGCAGTAAAGCGGGGGACCCCTACGAGCAGTACTTC. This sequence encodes CTSSKAGDPYEQYF.

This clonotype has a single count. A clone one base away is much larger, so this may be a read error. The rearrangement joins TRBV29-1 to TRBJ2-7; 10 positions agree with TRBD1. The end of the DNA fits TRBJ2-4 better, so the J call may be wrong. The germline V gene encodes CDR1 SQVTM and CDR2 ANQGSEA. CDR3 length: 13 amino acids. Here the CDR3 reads CSCGDRGSGIQYF. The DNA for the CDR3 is TGCAGCTGCGGGGACAGGGGTTCTGGCATTCAGTACTTC.

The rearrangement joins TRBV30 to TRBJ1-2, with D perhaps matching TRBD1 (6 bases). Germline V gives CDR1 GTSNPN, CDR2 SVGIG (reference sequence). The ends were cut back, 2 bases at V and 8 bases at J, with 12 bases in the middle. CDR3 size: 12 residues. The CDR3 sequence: CAWSRGGIGYTF. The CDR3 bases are TGTGCCTGGAGTAGGGGGGGAATCGGCTACACCTTC. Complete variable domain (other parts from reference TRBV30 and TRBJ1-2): SQTIHQWPATLVQPVGSPLSLECTVEGTSNPNLYWYRQAAGRGLQLLFYSVGIGQISSEVPQNLSASRPQDRQFILSSKKLLLSDSGFYLCAWSRGGIGYTFGSGTRLTVV.

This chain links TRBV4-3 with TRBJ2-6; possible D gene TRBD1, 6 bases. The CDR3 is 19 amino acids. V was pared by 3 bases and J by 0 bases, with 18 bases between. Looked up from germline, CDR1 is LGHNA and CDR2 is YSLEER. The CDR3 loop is CASSQKPGQPYSGANVLTF. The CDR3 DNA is TGCGCCAGCAGCCAGAAACCGGGACAACCATACTCTGGGGCCAACGTCCTGACTTTC.

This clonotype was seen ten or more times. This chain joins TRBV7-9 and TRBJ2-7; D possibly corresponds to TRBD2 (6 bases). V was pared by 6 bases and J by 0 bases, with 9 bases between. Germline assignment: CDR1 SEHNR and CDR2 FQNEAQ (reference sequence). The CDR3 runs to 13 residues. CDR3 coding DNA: TGTGCCAGCAGGACGGAGGGCTCCTACGAGCAGTACTTC. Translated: CASRTEGSYEQYF. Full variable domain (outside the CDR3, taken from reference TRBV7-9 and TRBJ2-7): DTGVSQNPRHKITKRGQNVTFRCDPISEHNRLYWYRQTLGQGPEFLTYFQNEAQLEKSRLLSDRFSAERPKGSFSTLEIQRTEQGDSAMYLCASRTEGSYEQYFGPGTRLTVT.

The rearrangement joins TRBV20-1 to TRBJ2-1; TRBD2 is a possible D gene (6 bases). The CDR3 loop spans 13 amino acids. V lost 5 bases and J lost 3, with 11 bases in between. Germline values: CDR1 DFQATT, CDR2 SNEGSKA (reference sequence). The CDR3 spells CSAFRLDYNEQFF. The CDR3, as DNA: TGCAGTGCTTTCAGACTAGACTACAATGAGCAGTTCTTC.

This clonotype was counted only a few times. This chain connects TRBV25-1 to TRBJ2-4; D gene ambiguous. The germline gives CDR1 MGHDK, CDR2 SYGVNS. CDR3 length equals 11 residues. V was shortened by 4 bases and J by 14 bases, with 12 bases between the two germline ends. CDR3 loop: CASSGSKREYF. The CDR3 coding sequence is TGTGCCAGCAGTGGGAGTAAAAGGGAGTACTTC. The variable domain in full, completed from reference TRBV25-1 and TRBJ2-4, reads EADIYQTPRYLVIGTGKKITLECSQTMGHDKMYWYQQDPGMELHLIHYSYGVNSTEKGDLSSESTVSRIRTEHFPLTLESARPSHTSQYLCASSGSKREYFGAGTRLSVL.

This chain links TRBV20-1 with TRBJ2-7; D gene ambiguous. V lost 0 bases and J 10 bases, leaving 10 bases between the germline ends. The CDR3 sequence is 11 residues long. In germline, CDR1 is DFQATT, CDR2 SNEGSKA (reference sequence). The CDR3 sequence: CSARDLPSQYF. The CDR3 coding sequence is TGCAGTGCTAGAGATCTGCCCTCCCAGTACTTC.

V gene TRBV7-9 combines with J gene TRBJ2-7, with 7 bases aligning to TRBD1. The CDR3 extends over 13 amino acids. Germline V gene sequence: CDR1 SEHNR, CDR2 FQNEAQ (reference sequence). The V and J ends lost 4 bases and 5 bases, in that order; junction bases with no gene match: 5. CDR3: CASSYRGPNEQYF. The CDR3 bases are TGTGCCAGCAGCTATAGGGGGCCCAACGAGCAGTACTTC.

The CDR3 loop is CASSITGEAFF. The CDR3, as DNA: TGTGCCAGCAGCATCACAGGGGAAGCTTTCTTT. The gene calls are TRBV11-3 and TRBJ1-1; TRBD1 is a possible D gene (6 bases). The CDR3 totals 11 residues. Trimming removed 5 bases from V and 8 bases from J, with 9 bases in between. Germline CDR1 reads SGHNT; CDR2 reads YENEEA.

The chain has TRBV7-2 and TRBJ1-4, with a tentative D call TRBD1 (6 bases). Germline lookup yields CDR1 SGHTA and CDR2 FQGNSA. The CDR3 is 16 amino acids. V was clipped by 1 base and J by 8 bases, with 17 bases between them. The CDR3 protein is CASSLGLGGGQEKLFF. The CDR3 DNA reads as TGTGCCAGCAGCTTAGGTTTAGGGGGAGGGCAGGAAAAACTGTTTTTT.

Here the CDR3 DNA reads TGCAGCGCCGGTGGGACGGCGGGGGTTATTAGCTATGGCTACACCTTC. Residues: CSAGGTAGVISYGYTF. The J gene is TRBJ1-2, the V gene TRBV29-1; a possible D gene is TRBD1 (5 bases). V was clipped by 7 bases and J by 4 bases, with 25 bases between them. Germline-derived CDR1 and CDR2 are SQVTM and ANQGSEA. CDR3 length: 16 residues.